This T cell receptor beta chain was documented in a study of T-cell memory formation after mild COVID-19. The CDR3 length is 16 residues. V lost 4 bases and J lost 0, with 13 bases in between. Germline V lookup: CDR1 SGHAT, CDR2 FQNNGV. TCRdb re-derived calls from the 5' RACE reads in MiXCR, one entry per CDR3 protein. The table shows 400,000 or so distinct CDR3 sequences, with 20% occurring only once. Study-wide results and limits: Of the contracting clones, CD4+ ones lay mainly in CM and EM, and CD8+ ones in EMRA.

This clonotype turned up a few times. Its antigen is not identified. V gene TRBV11-2 combines with J gene TRBJ1-3; D uncertain. The sample was PBMCs or a T cell subset sorted from them (not recorded which). The origin of this receptor is an adult woman who had mild COVID-19 (a few samples of this study predate the infection). Cell type and time point are not known. The DNA of the CDR3 is TGTGCCAGCAGCTCCTTGCAGGCGAGCTCTGGAAACACCATATATTTT. Protein product: CASSSLQASSGNTIYF.